Listed below are T cell receptor beta chains from one sample, sequenced in a study of T cells in Graves' hyperthyroidism and ophthalmopathy. TCRdb fed the multiplex PCR reads into MiXCR, producing one record per CDR3 protein. The data hold hundreds of thousands of distinct CDR3 sequences, with under 25% observed a single time. Sequenced material: blood. The receptors were sampled from a man aged 25-45 years with Graves' ophthalmopathy. The CDR3 runs from the conserved cysteine through the conserved F or W. Clone size is given for some rows only: seen once, a few or many times, or a class if the clone is expanded.

J gene	clone size	V gene	CDR3 protein
TRBJ2-3	many	TRBV20-1	CSAEGEGHTDTQYF
TRBJ1-5	few	TRBV6-1	CASSGTVSLNQPQHF
TRBJ2-3	.	TRBV15	CATSSVGVTDTQYF
TRBJ1-2	.	TRBV29-1	CSDLDRLGGYTF
TRBJ2-1	few	TRBV20-1	CSASVGEQFF
TRBJ2-7	many	TRBV2	CASGPRQGPYEQYF
TRBJ1-4	.	TRBV27	CASSFTRGNEKLCF
TRBJ1-1	.	TRBV5-1	CASSLGSPNTEAFF
TRBJ1-5	many	TRBV7-9	CASSKGTGNNNQPQHF
TRBJ2-7	.	TRBV11-2	CASSLAGTSLYEQYF
TRBJ1-5	many	TRBV4-3	CASSQDLGQPQHF
TRBJ2-6	few	TRBV5-6	CASSLARTPRSGANVLTF
TRBJ2-3	few	TRBV7-2	CASSIRGTSGGFTDTQYF
TRBJ2-2	.	TRBV24-1	CATSDWAGTSAPTGELFF
TRBJ1-6	.	TRBV6-2/TRBV6-3	CASSYFGQGNSPLHF
TRBJ2-7	few	TRBV4-1	CASSQVLAVDSYEQYF
TRBJ2-7	few	TRBV30	CAWREAISSYEQYF
TRBJ2-1	few	TRBV6-1	CATLGLAANNEQFF
TRBJ2-7	.	TRBV3-1	CASSQPKHNYEQYF
TRBJ1-1	many	TRBV30	CAWSVSGITEAFF
TRBJ1-2	.	TRBV9	CASSPSGGSSYGYTF
TRBJ1-1	.	TRBV29-1	CSGRGDTEAFF
TRBJ1-1	many	TRBV7-3	CASSSDADTEAFF
TRBJ2-3	few	TRBV6-2/TRBV6-3	CASSPREAGVPDTQYF
TRBJ1-2	.	TRBV28	CASSLFLGRNDGYTF
TRBJ2-3	.	TRBV29-1	CSVEGGGLAGYLPDTQYF
TRBJ1-2	.	TRBV19	CASSKVGGSYTF
TRBJ2-2	.	TRBV6-1	CASRTAGRLTGELFF
TRBJ1-4	.	TRBV7-9	CASSLANEKLFF
TRBJ1-4	.	TRBV4-1	CASSQVGETHEKLFF
TRBJ2-1	few	TRBV14	CASSQGSSGRLGNEQFF
TRBJ2-3	.	TRBV11-1	CASSFAGLAGVDTQYF
TRBJ2-5	few	TRBV18	CASSRVNRETQYF